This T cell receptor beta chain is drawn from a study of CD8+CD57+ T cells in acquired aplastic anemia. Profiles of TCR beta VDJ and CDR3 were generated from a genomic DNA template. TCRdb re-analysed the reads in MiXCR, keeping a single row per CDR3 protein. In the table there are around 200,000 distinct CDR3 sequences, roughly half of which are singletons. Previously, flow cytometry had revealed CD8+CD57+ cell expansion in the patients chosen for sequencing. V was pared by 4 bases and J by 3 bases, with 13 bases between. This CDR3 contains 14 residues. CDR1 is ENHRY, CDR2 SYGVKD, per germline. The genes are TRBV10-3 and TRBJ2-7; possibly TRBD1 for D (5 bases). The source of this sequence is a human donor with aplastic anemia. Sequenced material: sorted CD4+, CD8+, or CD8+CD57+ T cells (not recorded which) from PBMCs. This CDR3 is CAISATGLHYEQYF. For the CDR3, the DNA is TGTGCCATCAGTGCTACAGGCTTACACTACGAGCAGTACTTC.